The rows below give T cell receptor beta chains drawn from one sample of a study of cytomegalovirus exposure and HLA in healthy donors. This table comes from immunoSEQ multiplex PCR, and its TCRdb copy is limited to in-frame clones, with some not included. This repertoire shows 150,000 to 200,000 clones, just over 75% found once; its top ten account for more than 2%. Sequencing used PBMCs. Source of these receptors: a woman under 40 in good health and CMV-seropositive. CDR3s leave out the opening cysteine and the closing phenylalanine or tryptophan.

TRBJ2-2,TRBV18,ASSPRTSGSANTGELF
TRBJ1-1,TRBV5-1,ASSETGGVLNTEAF
TRBJ2-1,TRBV30,AWSAHSGRGLSYNEQF
TRBJ1-4,TRBV28,ATRPGGSTYEKLF
TRBJ2-7,TRBV30,ACTGTGPYEQY
TRBJ1-6,TRBV10-3,AISERDSQGSPLH
TRBJ1-1,TRBV29-1,SVREAGGWNTEAF
TRBJ2-6,TRBV2,ASSGGAGANVLT
TRBJ1-5,TRBV19,ASTTPGQGIQPQH
TRBJ1-5,TRBV5-5,ASSPMGGNNQPQH